This T cell receptor (beta chain) was captured in a study of T-cell reconstitution after alpha-beta-depleted transplantation in children. Germline V gives CDR1 SGDLS, CDR2 YYNGEE. V was clipped by 6 bases and J by 2 bases, with 12 bases between them. The CDR3 runs to 14 residues. This sample's TCRbeta library carried unique molecular identifier barcodes. MiXCR, run by TCRdb on the PCR reads, gives a single entry per CDR3 protein. The sample yields over 400,000 distinct CDR3 sequences, around an eighth seen once. There are a few counts of this clonotype. The sample consisted of PBMCs from the stem cell graft donor, taken from the stem cell graft. J is TRBJ2-1 and V is TRBV9; D is possibly TRBD2 (5 bases). The receptor was derived from a human donor who donated a stem cell graft to a child with combined immunodeficiency. CDR3 in DNA: TGTGCCAGCACCCCTGGAGGAACCTACAATGAGCAGTTCTTC. This translates into CASTPGGTYNEQFF. The complete variable domain, with remaining parts taken from reference TRBV9 and TRBJ2-1, reads DSGVTQTPKHLITATGQRVTLRCSPRSGDLSVYWYQQSLDQGLQFLIQYYNGEERAKGNILERFSAQQFPDLHSELNLSSLELGDSALYFCASTPGGTYNEQFFGPGTRLTVL.